This T cell receptor (beta chain) was sequenced in a study of blood T cells in healthy people across ages. General study points: Since the PBMCs were unsorted, naive and antigen-experienced cells could not be conclusively compared.

For this clonotype: Its antigen remains unknown.

Each sample yielded at least 6 million isolated PBMCs. Next came a second PCR, run for about 6 to 12 cycles, which used a sample-barcoded 5' primer along with a J-beta primer mix. Each cDNA molecule, via a template-switch adaptor with 12 random nucleotides, was tagged. TCRdb itself ran the 5' RACE reads through MiXCR, one entry per CDR3 protein. The profile shows 850,000 to 1,100,000 distinct CDR3 sequences, about two fifths of them singletons. The sample consisted of blood. The TCR sequence derives from a man aged 18 to 35 in good health.

For the CDR3, the DNA is TGTGCCAGCAGTTTAGAGAGGAGAAACATTCAGTACTTC. Protein product: CASSLERRNIQYF. The gene calls are TRBV12-3 or TRBV12-4 and TRBJ2-4; D unclear. Trimming left V 1 base short and J 6 bases short, with 7 bases between. There are 13 residues in the CDR3.